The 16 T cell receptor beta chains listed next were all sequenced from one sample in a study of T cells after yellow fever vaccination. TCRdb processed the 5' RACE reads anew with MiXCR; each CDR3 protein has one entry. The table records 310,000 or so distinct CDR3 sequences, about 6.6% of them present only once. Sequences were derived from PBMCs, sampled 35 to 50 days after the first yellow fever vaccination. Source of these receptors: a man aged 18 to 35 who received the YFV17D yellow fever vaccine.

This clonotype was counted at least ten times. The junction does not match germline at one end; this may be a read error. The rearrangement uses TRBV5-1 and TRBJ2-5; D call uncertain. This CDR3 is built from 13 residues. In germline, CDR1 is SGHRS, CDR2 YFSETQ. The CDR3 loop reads CASSLVGQETQYF. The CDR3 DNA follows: TGTGCCAGCAGCTTGGTGGGGCAAGAGACCCAGTACTTC.

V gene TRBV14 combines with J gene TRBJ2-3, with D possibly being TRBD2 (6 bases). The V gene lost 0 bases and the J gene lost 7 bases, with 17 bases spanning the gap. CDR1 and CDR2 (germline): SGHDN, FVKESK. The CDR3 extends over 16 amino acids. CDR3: CASSQDLGGARNTQYF. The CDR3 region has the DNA TGTGCCAGCAGCCAAGATCTTGGCGGGGCGAGGAATACGCAGTATTTT.

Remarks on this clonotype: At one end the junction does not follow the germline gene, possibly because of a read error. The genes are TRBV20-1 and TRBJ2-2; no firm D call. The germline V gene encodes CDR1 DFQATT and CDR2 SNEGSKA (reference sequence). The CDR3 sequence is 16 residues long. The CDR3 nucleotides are TGCTGTGCTCCAGTGGTGGGTCTCCGCAACACCGGGGAGCTGTTTTTT. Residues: CCAPVVGLRNTGELFF.

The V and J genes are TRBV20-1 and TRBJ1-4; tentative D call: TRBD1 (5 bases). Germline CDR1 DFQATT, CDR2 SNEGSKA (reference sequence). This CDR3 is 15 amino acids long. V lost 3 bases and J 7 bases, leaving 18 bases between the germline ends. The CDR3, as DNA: TGCAGTGCTAGGAGACAGCAGGCTCCGGGTGAAAAACTGTTTTTT. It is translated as CSARRQQAPGEKLFF.

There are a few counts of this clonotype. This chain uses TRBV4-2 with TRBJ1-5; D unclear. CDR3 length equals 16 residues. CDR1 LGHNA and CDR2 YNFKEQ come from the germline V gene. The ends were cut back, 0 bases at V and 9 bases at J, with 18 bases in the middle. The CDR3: CASSQDPSTKLRPQHF. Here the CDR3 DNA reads TGTGCCAGCAGCCAAGATCCGTCGACAAAGCTTCGGCCCCAGCATTTT.

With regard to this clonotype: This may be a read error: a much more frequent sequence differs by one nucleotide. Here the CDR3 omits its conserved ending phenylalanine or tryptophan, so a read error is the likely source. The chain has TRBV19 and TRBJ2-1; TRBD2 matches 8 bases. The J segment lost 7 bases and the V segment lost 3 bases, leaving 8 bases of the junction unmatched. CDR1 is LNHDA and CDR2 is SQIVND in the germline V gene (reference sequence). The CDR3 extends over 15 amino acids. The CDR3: CASSMSGGVLNEQFL. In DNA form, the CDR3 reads TGTGCCAGTAGTATGTCGGGGGGGGTTTTGAATGAGCAGTTCCTC.

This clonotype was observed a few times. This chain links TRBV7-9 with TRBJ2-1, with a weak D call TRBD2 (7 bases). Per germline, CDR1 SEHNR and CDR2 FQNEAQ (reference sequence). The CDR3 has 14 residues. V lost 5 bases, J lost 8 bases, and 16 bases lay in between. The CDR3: CASSLIQGGDEQFF. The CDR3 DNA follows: TGTGCCAGCAGCCTCATACAGGGAGGGGATGAGCAGTTCTTC.

CDR3 protein: CASSIGRGVHEQYF. In DNA, the CDR3 is TGTGCCAGTAGTATCGGTAGGGGGGTCCACGAGCAGTACTTC. The rearrangement links TRBV19 to TRBJ2-7, with D perhaps assigned TRBD1 or TRBD2 (6 bases each). The CDR3 covers 14 residues. CDR1 and CDR2 (germline): LNHDA, SQIVND (reference sequence). With 3 bases removed from V and 5 bases from J, the gap between germline ends came to 14 bases. The whole variable domain, filled in from reference TRBV19 and TRBJ2-7, reads DGGITQSPKYLFRKEGQNVTLSCEQNLNHDAMYWYRQDPGQGLRLIYYSQIVNDFQKGDIAEGYSVSREKKESFPLTVTSAQKNPTAFYLCASSIGRGVHEQYFGPGTRLTVT.

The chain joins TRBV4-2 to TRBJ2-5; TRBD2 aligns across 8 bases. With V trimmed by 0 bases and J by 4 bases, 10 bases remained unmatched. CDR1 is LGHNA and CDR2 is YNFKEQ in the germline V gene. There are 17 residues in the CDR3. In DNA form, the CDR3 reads TGTGCCAGCAGCCAAGAAGGCGCGGGGGGATCGGGAGAGACCCAGTACTTC. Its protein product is CASSQEGAGGSGETQYF.

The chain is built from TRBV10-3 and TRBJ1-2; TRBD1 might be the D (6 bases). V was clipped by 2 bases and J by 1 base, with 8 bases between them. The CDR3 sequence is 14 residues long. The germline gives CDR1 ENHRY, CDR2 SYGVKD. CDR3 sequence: CAISETGLNYGYTF. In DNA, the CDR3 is TGTGCCATCAGTGAGACAGGGCTTAACTATGGCTACACCTTC.

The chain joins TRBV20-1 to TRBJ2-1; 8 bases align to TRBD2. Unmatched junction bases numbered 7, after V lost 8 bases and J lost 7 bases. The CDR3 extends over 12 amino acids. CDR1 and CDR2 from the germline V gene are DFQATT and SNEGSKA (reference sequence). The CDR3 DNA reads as TGCAGTCGCGGGGGGCCAAGGAATGAGCAGTTCTTC. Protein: CSRGGPRNEQFF.

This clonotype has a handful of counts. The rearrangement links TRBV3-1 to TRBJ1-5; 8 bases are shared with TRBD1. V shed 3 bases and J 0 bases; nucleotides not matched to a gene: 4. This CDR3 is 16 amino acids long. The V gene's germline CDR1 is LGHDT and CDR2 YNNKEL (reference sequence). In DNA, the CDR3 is TGTGCCAGCAGCCAGCGACAGGGGACTAGCAATCAGCCCCAGCATTTT. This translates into CASSQRQGTSNQPQHF. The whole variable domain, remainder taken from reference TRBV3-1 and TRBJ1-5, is DTAVSQTPKYLVTQMGNDKSIKCEQNLGHDTMYWYKQDSKKFLKIMFSYNNKELIINETVPNRFSPKSPDKAHLNLHINSLELGDSAVYFCASSQRQGTSNQPQHFGDGTRLSIL.

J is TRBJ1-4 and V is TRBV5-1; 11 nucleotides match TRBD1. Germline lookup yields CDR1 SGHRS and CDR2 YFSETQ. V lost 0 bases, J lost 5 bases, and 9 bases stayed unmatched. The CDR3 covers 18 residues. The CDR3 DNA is TGCGCCAGCAGCTTGGGGACAGGGGGCGTCACCTTAAATGAAAAACTGTTTTTT. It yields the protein CASSLGTGGVTLNEKLFF. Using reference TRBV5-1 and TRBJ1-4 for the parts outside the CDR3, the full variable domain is KAGVTQTPRYLIKTRGQQVTLSCSPISGHRSVSWYQQTPGQGLQFLFEYFSETQRNKGNFPGRFSGRQFSNSRSEMNVSTLELGDSALYLCASSLGTGGVTLNEKLFFGSGTQLSVL.

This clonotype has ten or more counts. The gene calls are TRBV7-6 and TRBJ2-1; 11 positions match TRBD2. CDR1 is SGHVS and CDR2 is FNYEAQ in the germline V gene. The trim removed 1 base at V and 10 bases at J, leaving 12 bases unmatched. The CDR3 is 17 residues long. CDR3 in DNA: TGTGCCAGCAGCTTAGAGGATAGCGGGGGGGTATTTAGAGAGCAGTTCTTC. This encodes CASSLEDSGGVFREQFF.

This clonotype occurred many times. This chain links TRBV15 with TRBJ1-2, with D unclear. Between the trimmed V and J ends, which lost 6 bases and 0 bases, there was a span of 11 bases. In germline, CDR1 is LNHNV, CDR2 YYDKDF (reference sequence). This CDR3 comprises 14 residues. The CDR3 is CATRRSTANYGYTF. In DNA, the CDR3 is TGTGCCACCAGGAGAAGCACAGCTAACTATGGCTACACCTTC.

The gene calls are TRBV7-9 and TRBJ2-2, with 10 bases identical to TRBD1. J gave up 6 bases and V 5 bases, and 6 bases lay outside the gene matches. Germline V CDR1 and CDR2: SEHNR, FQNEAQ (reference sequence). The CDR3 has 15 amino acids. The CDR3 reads CASSHRDRGPGELFF. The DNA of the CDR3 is TGTGCCAGCAGCCACCGGGACAGGGGTCCCGGGGAGCTGTTTTTT.